This T cell receptor beta chain was sequenced during a study of cytomegalovirus exposure and HLA in healthy donors. Judged by abundance, this clone is medium-sized (0.01 to 0.1%). The sample carries other DNA sequences with the same CDR3. The CDR3 totals 13 residues. V was cut by 3 bases and J by 3 bases, with 5 bases left in between. Germline lookup yields CDR1 MRHNA and CDR2 SNTAGT. PCR amplification relied on 60 Vbeta primers (plus 13 Jbeta primers). TCRdb's copy holds only in-frame clones and misses some; the assay was immunoSEQ multiplex PCR. The table includes about 120,000 clones, approximately 80% detected once.

The sequenced material came from PBMCs. The receptor comes from a male donor in good health and CMV-seronegative. V usage is TRBV6-4 and J usage is TRBJ2-2, with D possibly being TRBD1 (5 bases). This chain's CDR3 is CASSEGDTGELFF. CDR3 bases: TGTGCCAGCAGTGAAGGGGACACCGGGGAGCTGTTTTTT.